These 25 T cell receptor beta chains were sequenced from one sample in a study of blood T cells in healthy people across ages. A second roughly 6 to 11 cycle PCR used barcoded and J-beta primers. From the 5' RACE reads, TCRdb called clonotypes with MiXCR, one entry per CDR3 protein. Of 1,300,000 or so distinct CDR3 sequences in the sample, around 59% were seen once. Input material: blood. The receptors originated from a young man in good health.

The chain employs TRBV29-1 and TRBJ1-2, with a possible D match to TRBD1 (5 bases). The CDR3 loop spans 13 amino acids. The V gene lost 3 bases and the J gene lost 4 bases, with 12 bases spanning the gap. The germline V gene encodes CDR1 SQVTM and CDR2 ANQGSEA. For the CDR3, the DNA is TGCAGCGTTGAGGGGGGTAGTGGCTATGGCTACACCTTC. It specifies CSVEGGSGYGYTF.

The chain carries TRBV29-1 and TRBJ1-1; D unresolved. Germline V gene lookup returns CDR1 SQVTM and CDR2 ANQGSEA. This CDR3 contains 13 residues. V shed 8 bases and J shed 4 bases, with 17 bases lying between them. The CDR3 loop reads CSTLVWEATEAFF. CDR3 coding DNA: TGCAGCACCCTGGTTTGGGAGGCCACTGAAGCTTTCTTT.

The rearrangement links TRBV6-6 to TRBJ2-3; 8 bases match TRBD1. The CDR3 has 15 residues. The J segment lost 1 base and the V segment lost 11 bases, leaving 11 bases of the junction unmatched. The germline CDR1 and CDR2 sequences are MNHNY and SVGAGI (reference sequence). As DNA, the CDR3 is TGTGCCCACGGACTACCGGGACAGGGCACAGATACGCAGTATTTT. This translates into CAHGLPGQGTDTQYF.

The chain recombines TRBV3-1 with TRBJ2-5, with D unclear. Germline CDR1 LGHDT, CDR2 YNNKEL (reference sequence). The CDR3 extends over 13 amino acids. The germline V and J ends were trimmed by 0 bases and 5 bases, with 7 bases remaining between them. CDR3 region: CASSQEGFETQYF. The DNA for the CDR3 is TGTGCCAGCAGCCAAGAAGGGTTTGAGACCCAGTACTTC.

The gene calls are TRBV28 and TRBJ2-7, with 11 nucleotides matching TRBD1. CDR1 MDHEN and CDR2 SYDVKM come from the germline V gene. The ends lost 7 bases at V and 0 bases at J; junction bases unmatched: 14. The CDR3 consists of 18 residues. The CDR3 DNA reads as TGTGCCAGCACCGTTGGGGGGACAGGGACAGGGGGCTCCTACGAGCAGTACTTC. This gives the protein CASTVGGTGTGGSYEQYF.

This clonotype was counted between two and nine times. The V call is TRBV10-3, the J call TRBJ2-5, with 9 bases aligning to TRBD2. The ends lost 3 bases at V and 4 bases at J; junction bases unmatched: 12. There are 17 residues in the CDR3. In germline, CDR1 is ENHRY, CDR2 SYGVKD. The CDR3 reads CAISDGLAGEARETQYF. CDR3 sequence (DNA): TGTGCCATCAGTGATGGCTTAGCGGGAGAGGCCAGAGAGACCCAGTACTTC.

V usage is TRBV11-2 and J usage is TRBJ2-1, with unresolved D. V was pared by 2 bases and J by 7 bases, with 21 bases between. Germline V gene data show CDR1 as SGHAT and CDR2 as FQNNGV. The CDR3 length is 17 residues. The CDR3 loop is CASSLRGRATAGNEQFF. The CDR3 DNA reads TGTGCCAGCAGCTTACGAGGCCGGGCGACCGCTGGGAATGAGCAGTTCTTC.

This clonotype occurred once. This rearrangement joins TRBV6-2 or TRBV6-3 to TRBJ2-1; TRBD2 agrees at 9 bases. This CDR3 region has 16 residues. Germline V gene sequence: CDR1 MNHEY, CDR2 SVGEGT. V shed 2 bases, J shed 6 bases, and the junction held 8 bases outside the gene matches. CDR3 residues: CASSYSAGGLFNEQFF. CDR3 in DNA: TGTGCCAGCAGTTACAGCGCGGGAGGGCTTTTCAATGAGCAGTTCTTC.

The V and J genes are TRBV7-9 and TRBJ1-6; 9 positions match TRBD1. V lost 7 bases, J lost 7 bases, and 5 bases stayed unmatched. The CDR3 consists of 14 residues. The germline V gene encodes CDR1 SEHNR and CDR2 FQNEAQ (reference sequence). The CDR3 sequence is CASTLGQGNSPLHF. CDR3 DNA sequence: TGTGCCAGCACCCTGGGACAGGGAAATTCACCCCTCCACTTT.

A single count supports this clonotype. The gene calls are TRBV6-2 or TRBV6-3 and TRBJ2-7, with D possibly matching TRBD1 (5 bases). The CDR3 has 17 residues. V lost 2 bases to trimming and J lost 0 bases, with 17 bases between them. Germline loops: CDR1 MNHEY, CDR2 SVGEGT. CDR3 in amino acids: CASSYRRGHANSYEQYF. DNA of the CDR3: TGTGCCAGCAGTTACAGAAGAGGACACGCCAACTCCTACGAGCAGTACTTC.

Comments on this clonotype: This may come from a read error, since a much larger clone is one base off. The CDR3 bases are TGTGCCAGCATCCGATTGGACGGCTACAATAAGCAGTTCTTC. Translation: CASIRLDGYNKQFF. The chain is built from TRBV11-2 and TRBJ2-1; D is undetermined. The CDR3 is made up of 14 amino acids. The V gene's germline CDR1 is SGHAT and CDR2 FQNNGV.

This clonotype has a count of ten or more. This chain connects TRBV27 to TRBJ2-7; D is undetermined. V shed 3 bases and J shed 1 base, with 7 bases lying between them. The CDR3 spans 13 residues. CDR1 and CDR2 from the germline V gene are MNHEY and SMNVEV (reference sequence). CDR3 bases: TGTGCCAGCAGTTTCGCCAGGTCCTACGAGCAGTACTTC. It yields the protein CASSFARSYEQYF.

This clonotype was counted ten times or more. The chain has TRBV11-2 and TRBJ1-4; no clear D. Germline lookup yields CDR1 SGHAT and CDR2 FQNNGV. CDR3 length: 13 residues. Trimming took 1 base from V and 8 from J, leaving 8 bases between them. Here the CDR3 DNA reads TGTGCCAGCAGCTTAGGCTTCTCCGAAAAACTGTTTTTT. Translated: CASSLGFSEKLFF.

The rearrangement joins TRBV20-1 to TRBJ2-1; D unresolved. Per germline, CDR1 DFQATT and CDR2 SNEGSKA (reference sequence). The CDR3 contains 12 residues. V gave up 0 bases and J gave up 6 bases, with 6 bases separating them. The CDR3 nucleotides are TGCAGTGCTAGAGATACTGTCAATGAGCAGTTCTTC. Amino acids: CSARDTVNEQFF.

This clonotype was seen only once. The chain combines TRBV20-1 with TRBJ2-1, with 15 bases that match TRBD2. From germline, CDR1 is DFQATT and CDR2 SNEGSKA (reference sequence). The CDR3 consists of 18 residues. The V gene end was trimmed by 6 bases and the J gene end by 9 bases; junction bases not matched to a gene: 18. CDR3 nucleotides: TGCAGTGCCCCACGAAGTATCCGGACTAGCGGGGGGGCCGGTGAGCAGTTCTTC. Its protein is CSAPRSIRTSGGAGEQFF.

The rearrangement uses TRBV3-1 and TRBJ2-3; perhaps TRBD2 as D (5 bases). Trimming took 2 bases from V and 1 from J, leaving 10 bases between them. Germline lookup yields CDR1 LGHDT and CDR2 YNNKEL (reference sequence). The length of the CDR3 is 15 residues. The CDR3 DNA reads TGTGCCAGCAGCCAATCCGGGGTTGGCACAGATACGCAGTATTTT. Amino acid sequence: CASSQSGVGTDTQYF.

The chain links TRBV29-1 to TRBJ2-7, with 12 nucleotides matching TRBD2. The V gene's germline CDR1 is SQVTM and CDR2 ANQGSEA. This CDR3 is 15 amino acids long. V dropped 7 bases and J dropped 4; count of bases not matched to a gene: 11. Here the CDR3 reads CSGPHGLAGQYEQYF. The CDR3 DNA reads TGCAGCGGACCCCACGGACTAGCGGGACAATACGAGCAGTACTTC.

The chain has TRBV4-1 and TRBJ2-5, with D tentatively TRBD2 (5 bases). The DNA end lines up better with TRBJ2-7; the J call may be wrong. This CDR3 is 17 amino acids long. The germline V gene has CDR1 MGHRA and CDR2 YSYEKL. The CDR3 region is CASSQGLSMSRAGEQYF. The CDR3 nucleotides are TGCGCCAGCAGCCAAGGATTGTCGATGTCCCGGGCGGGCGAGCAGTACTTC.

The chain employs TRBV4-3 and TRBJ1-5, with D unclear. The CDR3 loop spans 13 amino acids. Per the germline V gene, CDR1 is LGHNA and CDR2 is YSLEER. Deletions cut 3 bases from V and 6 bases from J, with 9 bases between. This CDR3 is CASSQAVGQPQHF. CDR3 nucleotides: TGCGCCAGCAGCCAGGCCGTCGGTCAGCCCCAGCATTTT.

The chain is built from TRBV30 and TRBJ2-7; 9 bases are a match to TRBD2. There are 14 residues in the CDR3. The junction had 4 bases not matched to a gene; V was cut back by 2 bases and J by 2 bases. CDR1 GTSNPN and CDR2 SVGIG come from the germline V gene (reference sequence). Written as DNA, the CDR3 is TGTGCCTGGAGTTTTGCTAGCGGGGCCTACGAGCAGTACTTC. Translating it yields CAWSFASGAYEQYF.

The gene calls are TRBV29-1 and TRBJ1-1; D uncertain. The CDR3 has 13 residues. Germline assignment: CDR1 SQVTM and CDR2 ANQGSEA. The germline V and J ends were trimmed by 5 bases and 0 bases, with 10 bases remaining between them. The chain's CDR3 is CSVREVLNTEAFF. CDR3 nucleotide sequence: TGCAGCGTTAGGGAGGTCTTGAACACTGAAGCTTTCTTT.

V and J are TRBV4-1 and TRBJ1-5; D not resolved. V lost 1 base to trimming and J lost 3 bases, with 10 bases between them. There are 15 residues in the CDR3. Germline V gene data show CDR1 as MGHRA and CDR2 as YSYEKL. The CDR3, as DNA: TGCGCCAGCAGCCAAGGCCGGGAACTCAATCAGCCCCAGCATTTT. This encodes CASSQGRELNQPQHF.

This clonotype has only a few counts. The chain combines TRBV20-1 with TRBJ2-3; no firm D call. Trimming removed 0 bases from V and 2 bases from J, with 15 bases in between. Germline V CDR1 and CDR2: DFQATT, SNEGSKA (reference sequence). The CDR3 extends over 16 amino acids. The CDR3 region has the DNA TGCAGTGCTAGAGATCCGGCTAGTGGATCCACAGATACGCAGTATTTT. As protein: CSARDPASGSTDTQYF.

The chain recombines TRBV7-2 with TRBJ1-2; D possibly corresponds to TRBD1 (6 bases). V shed 2 bases and J shed 1 base, with 14 bases lying between them. The CDR3 is 16 residues long. Germline CDR1 SGHTA, CDR2 FQGNSA. Here the CDR3 reads CASSLRAGGLNYGYTF. CDR3 nucleotide sequence: TGTGCCAGCAGCTTAAGGGCGGGGGGCCTTAACTATGGCTACACCTTC. The variable domain in full, completed from reference TRBV7-2 and TRBJ1-2, reads GAGVSQSPSNKVTEKGKDVELRCDPISGHTALYWYRQSLGQGLEFLIYFQGNSAPDKSGLPSDRFSAERTGGSVSTLTIQRTQQEDSAVYLCASSLRAGGLNYGYTFGSGTRLTVV.

V gene TRBV15 combines with J gene TRBJ2-5, with 8 bases lining up with TRBD2. In germline, CDR1 is LNHNV, CDR2 YYDKDF (reference sequence). After removal of 6 bases from V and 7 bases from J, the junction contained 10 bases not matched to a gene. This CDR3 contains 14 residues. The CDR3 sequence is CATSRPSSGWTQYF. For the CDR3, the DNA is TGTGCCACCAGTCGGCCTTCTAGCGGGTGGACCCAGTACTTC.